This T cell receptor beta chain was found in a study of Graves' ophthalmopathy and Graves' hyperthyroidism. Findings and caveats of the study: Most clonotypes expanded in thyroid above 0.001 frequency were present in blood too.

The TCR beta CDR3 regions underwent amplification from RNA transcripts. HTBI-primed RT-PCR formed the first round, and a multiplex PCR formed the second. TCRdb recomputed calls from the multiplex PCR reads with MiXCR, one row per CDR3 protein. The sample carries fewer than 400,000 distinct CDR3 sequences, approximately 20% recorded once. This clonotype was recorded many times. Its cognate antigen is unknown. PBMCs were isolated by Ficoll-Paque density gradient centrifugation, using roughly 11 ml of fresh peripheral blood as the starting material. Trimming took 3 bases from V and 7 from J, leaving 13 bases between them. In germline, CDR1 is KGHSH, CDR2 LQKENI. This CDR3 is built from 14 residues.

V is TRBV18 and J is TRBJ1-5; maybe TRBD1 (5 bases). Material: peripheral blood. This receptor was identified in a woman aged 18-29 years with Graves' ophthalmopathy. CDR3 in amino acids: CASSPAGLEQPQHF. The CDR3 DNA reads TGTGCCAGCTCACCCGCGGGACTGGAGCAGCCCCAGCATTTT.